These T cell receptor beta chains were read from a single sample in a study of shared clonotypes between healthy human individuals. Only in-frame clones appear in the TCRdb table, and some are missing; sequencing was by immunoSEQ multiplex PCR. Here the sample spans 2.3 million or so clones, 93% being singletons. The specimen sequenced was naive CD4+ T cells from PBMCs. These receptors came from a young man in good health. Some clones in this sample may be carry-over from other donors' samples. Both conserved end residues are part of each CDR3. D genes are given only for firm matches. Size tells how often a clone was seen (once, few, many) or the class of an expanded clone, and some rows leave it out.

cdr3_nt,cdr3_aa,v_call,j_call,clone_size,d_call
TGTGCCAGCAGCTCAGAGTGGGACGGGGAGCTGTTTTTT,CASSSEWDGELFF,TRBV7-3,TRBJ2-2,-,-
TGTGCCAGCAGTTTACGGGGGTGGGACAGGGGAGGACCCTACGAGCAGTACTTC,CASSLRGWDRGGPYEQYF,TRBV27,TRBJ2-7,-,TRBD1
TGTGCCATCAGTGAGTCCCCACGACAGGGGAGGAATGAGCAGTTCTTC,CAISESPRQGRNEQFF,TRBV10-3,TRBJ2-1,-,TRBD1
TGTGCCTGGAGGGGGGACTTAGGTGAAAAACTGTTTTTT,CAWRGDLGEKLFF,TRBV30,TRBJ1-4,-,-
TGTGCCAGCAGAACCGGAGGCCGGGAGACAGATACGCAGTATTTT,CASRTGGRETDTQYF,TRBV28,TRBJ2-3,once,-
TGTGCCAGCAGTTACTATGCGGGCAGTAGCTACGAGCAGTACTTC,CASSYYAGSSYEQYF,TRBV6-6,TRBJ2-7,-,-
TGCGCCAGCGCTCGGGGCGAAAGCACAGATACGCAGTATTTT,CASARGESTDTQYF,TRBV10-1,TRBJ2-3,-,-
TGTGCCAGCAGCCCATTAGTGGCGGGATCCTACGAGCAGTACTTC,CASSPLVAGSYEQYF,TRBV7-7,TRBJ2-7,-,-
TGTGCCAGCAGCAACTTATATGGCTACACCTTC,CASSNLYGYTF,TRBV28,TRBJ1-2,-,-
TGTGCCACCAGCAGAGATCTCCCAAAAACGGAGGGCTACACCTTC,CATSRDLPKTEGYTF,TRBV15,TRBJ1-2,-,-
TGCAGCGTTGTAGGGGCGGGCAACTCCTACAATGAGCAGTTCTTC,CSVVGAGNSYNEQFF,TRBV29-1,TRBJ2-1,once,-
TGTGCCATCAGTGGTGGGACAGGCTCCTACAATGAGCAGTTCTTC,CAISGGTGSYNEQFF,TRBV10-3,TRBJ2-1,-,TRBD1
TGTGCCAGTAGTATGTTAGACAGGGGTGATGAAAAACTGTTTTTT,CASSMLDRGDEKLFF,TRBV19,TRBJ1-4,-,TRBD1
TGTGCCAGCAGTGAAAGGAACTACGAGCAGTACTTC,CASSERNYEQYF,TRBV6-1,TRBJ2-7,-,-
TGTGCCAGCAGCCTAACAGGGGGCCAAGAGACCCAGTACTTC,CASSLTGGQETQYF,TRBV7-9,TRBJ2-5,-,TRBD1
TGTGCCAGCAGTTTAGAACCGGGCTCGAGGTATGGCTACACCTTC,CASSLEPGSRYGYTF,TRBV27,TRBJ1-2,-,-
TGTGCCAGCAGCTCAACATCACTGCGACGGTCCAATGAGCAGTTCTTC,CASSSTSLRRSNEQFF,TRBV7-9,TRBJ2-1,once,-